A single sample gave rise to the 26 T cell receptor beta chains below, sequenced in a study of monozygotic twins with inflammatory bowel disease. TCRdb re-called the 5' RACE reads and gives one entry per CDR3 protein, without DNA. Its table records about 200,000 distinct CDR3 sequences. The sample comprised blood. These receptors all stem from a human donor with ulcerative colitis or Crohn's disease, or a healthy co-twin of an affected twin (not recorded which).

This rearrangement joins TRBV7-8 to TRBJ2-1; TCRdb reports TRBD2, a call that lacks DNA to check it against. The CDR3 length is 15 residues. The germline CDR1 and CDR2 sequences are SGHVS and FQNEAQ. The CDR3 loop is CASSPRGGSRNEQFF.

CDR3 amino acids: CASSFSNTEAFF. V usage is TRBV5-1 and J usage is TRBJ1-1. Germline CDR1 and CDR2: SGHRS and YFSETQ. This CDR3 comprises 12 residues.

The gene calls are TRBV20-1 and TRBJ2-5; checking the TCRdb D call of TRBD2 is not possible without DNA. Per the germline V gene, CDR1 is DFQATT and CDR2 is SNEGSKA (reference sequence). The CDR3 sequence is 15 residues long. The CDR3 sequence is CSASGLAGDQETQYF.

This chain joins TRBV20-1 and TRBJ2-3; TCRdb's assignment of TRBD1 cannot be checked, as there is no DNA. Germline values: CDR1 DFQATT, CDR2 SNEGSKA (reference sequence). This CDR3 region has 15 residues. CDR3 region: CSARDIEGKPDTQYF.

The genes are TRBV19 and TRBJ2-6; no DNA is available, so the TRBD2 call from TCRdb remains unchecked. The germline gives CDR1 LNHDA, CDR2 SQIVND (reference sequence). This CDR3 contains 17 residues. The CDR3: CASTLGGLGSGANVLTF.

The rearrangement uses TRBV5-1 and TRBJ2-1; TCRdb calls TRBD2, which cannot be checked without DNA. The V gene's germline CDR1 is SGHRS and CDR2 YFSETQ. This CDR3 is built from 15 residues. CDR3 amino acids: CASSLDMGSYNEQFF. Based on the CDR3 plus reference TRBV5-1 and TRBJ2-1, the full variable domain is KAGVTQTPRYLIKTRGQQVTLSCSPISGHRSVSWYQQTPGQGLQFLFEYFSETQRNKGNFPGRFSGRQFSNSRSEMNVSTLELGDSALYLCASSLDMGSYNEQFFGPGTRLTVL.

The gene calls are TRBV28 and TRBJ1-4. This CDR3 is built from 13 residues. CDR1 MDHEN and CDR2 SYDVKM come from the germline V gene. The CDR3 sequence is CASLGVIDEKLFF.

The rearrangement uses TRBV12-3 or TRBV12-4 and TRBJ2-1. The CDR3 is 15 amino acids. The CDR3 loop is CASSSGLPTYNEQFF.

The CDR3 loop reads CASREIGTGADYTF. The J gene is TRBJ1-2, the V gene TRBV6-1; as DNA is missing, the TRBD1 call by TCRdb cannot be tested. Germline lookup yields CDR1 MNHNS and CDR2 SASEGT. This CDR3 is 14 amino acids long.

The chain uses TRBV18 and TRBJ1-3. The germline V gene has CDR1 KGHSH and CDR2 LQKENI. The CDR3 length is 13 residues. This CDR3 is CASSPERGNTIYF.

The J gene is TRBJ1-1, the V gene TRBV27; TCRdb gives TRBD1 as the D gene, but with no DNA this cannot be confirmed. CDR3 length: 19 residues. CDR1 and CDR2 from the germline V gene are MNHEY and SMNVEV (reference sequence). This CDR3 reads CASSLWPPGKTYMNTEAFF.

The chain is built from TRBV5-6 and TRBJ2-3; lacking DNA, the TRBD2 call made by TCRdb goes unchecked. The CDR3 length is 16 residues. Per the germline V gene, CDR1 is SGHDT and CDR2 is YYEEEE. The CDR3 here is CASSLGTSGDTDTQYF.

This chain connects TRBV24-1 to TRBJ2-1. Per the germline V gene, CDR1 is KGHDR and CDR2 is SFDVKD. The CDR3 totals 14 residues. CDR3 region: CATSDSRLLNEQFF.

The chain has TRBV12-3 or TRBV12-4 and TRBJ1-4. The CDR3 consists of 17 residues. Here the CDR3 reads CASSLELGIVAGEKLFF.

This chain joins TRBV7-9 and TRBJ2-1; TCRdb designates TRBD1, a call that cannot be tested without DNA. The CDR3 spans 16 residues. Germline assignment: CDR1 SEHNR and CDR2 FQNEAQ (reference sequence). The CDR3 here is CASSSPSAGSYNEQFF.

The V gene is TRBV28, the J gene TRBJ2-3; TCRdb gives TRBD2 as the D gene, but with no DNA this cannot be confirmed. Germline V CDR1 and CDR2: MDHEN, SYDVKM. The CDR3 has 16 residues. This chain's CDR3 is CASSVPGLAGGDTQYF.

The chain employs TRBV6-6 and TRBJ2-1; with no DNA, the TCRdb D assignment of TRBD1 cannot be verified. In germline, CDR1 is MNHNY, CDR2 SVGAGI (reference sequence). The CDR3 consists of 14 residues. This CDR3 reads CASSYSQGAYEQFF.

This rearrangement joins TRBV5-5 to TRBJ1-1. The germline CDR1 and CDR2 sequences are SGHKS and YYEKEE (reference sequence). The CDR3 sequence is 15 residues long. The CDR3 is CASSLGLRLNTETFF.

The rearrangement links TRBV5-4 to TRBJ2-1. The CDR3 has 13 residues. Germline loops: CDR1 SGHNT, CDR2 YYREEE (reference sequence). CDR3 sequence reads: CASSLGFNNEQFF.

The chain carries TRBV5-1 and TRBJ1-1; absent DNA, TCRdb's TRBD1 call cannot be checked. Germline V gene sequence: CDR1 SGHRS, CDR2 YFSETQ. This CDR3 comprises 14 residues. The CDR3 reads CASRPNGGGTEAFF.

The chain joins TRBV19 to TRBJ1-1; there is no DNA to check the TCRdb D call of TRBD1. The CDR3 totals 16 residues. The germline CDR1 and CDR2 sequences are LNHDA and SQIVND (reference sequence). Here the CDR3 reads CASSVAGTGVVTEAFF.

This rearrangement joins TRBV5-4 to TRBJ1-2; checking the TCRdb D call of TRBD1 is not possible without DNA. From germline, CDR1 is SGHNT and CDR2 YYREEE (reference sequence). The CDR3 sequence is 14 residues long. The CDR3 spells CASSLRLGVYGYTF.

The rearrangement uses TRBV13 and TRBJ1-1. This CDR3 has 14 amino acids. Germline CDR1 and CDR2: PRHDT and FYEKMQ (reference sequence). The CDR3 loop reads CASSFDRGNTEAFF.

The chain carries TRBV27 and TRBJ2-7; TCRdb selects TRBD1, and the lack of DNA leaves this call unchecked. The CDR3 contains 17 residues. The germline CDR1 and CDR2 sequences are MNHEY and SMNVEV (reference sequence). The CDR3 sequence is CASSFSTGTRSSYEQYF.

The V gene is TRBV27, the J gene TRBJ1-1; with no DNA, the TCRdb D assignment of TRBD1 cannot be verified. CDR1 and CDR2 (germline): MNHEY, SMNVEV (reference sequence). The length of the CDR3 is 14 residues. The CDR3 sequence: CASILDRDNTEAFF.

CDR3 sequence reads: CASSLEPNWASGANVLTF. The rearrangement joins TRBV5-1 to TRBJ2-6. Germline CDR1 is SGHRS and CDR2 is YFSETQ. CDR3 size: 18 residues.